The source of this T cell receptor (beta chain) is a study of CD8+ T cells in alopecia areata. In the study overall: Tofacitinib was taken orally by treated patients, and the dose was 5 to 10 mg twice daily. Tofacitinib lasted 6 to 18 months, then 6 months off drug.

Treatment meaning: oral pan-JAK inhibitor, 5-10 mg twice daily. The investigators collected lesional scalp punch biopsies and peripheral blood from alopecia areata patients. This clone appeared a single time. What it recognizes is unknown. RNA extraction and reverse transcription yielded cDNA as sequencing template. TCRdb keeps only in-frame clones here, not all; method: immunoSEQ multiplex PCR. The data show fewer than 250,000 clones, roughly two fifths seen once. Whole-study findings and limits: Lesional scalp exceeded normal scalp in clonality, especially in alopecia totalis/universalis.

The CDR3 consists of 20 residues. Sequencing was performed on CD4+ T cells sorted from blood, taken around week 34, from a patient treated with tofacitinib. This clonotype was obtained from a human donor with alopecia areata. The V gene is TRBV1, the J gene TRBJ2-5; the D segment call TRBD1 is taken from the table without a DNA check. TRBV1 is a listed pseudogene. CDR3 in amino acids: CTSSQDLEGQYLLIQETQYF. The DNA of the CDR3 is TGCACCAGCAGCCAAGATCTAGAGGGACAGTATCTTCTAATCCAAGAGACCCAGTACTTC.